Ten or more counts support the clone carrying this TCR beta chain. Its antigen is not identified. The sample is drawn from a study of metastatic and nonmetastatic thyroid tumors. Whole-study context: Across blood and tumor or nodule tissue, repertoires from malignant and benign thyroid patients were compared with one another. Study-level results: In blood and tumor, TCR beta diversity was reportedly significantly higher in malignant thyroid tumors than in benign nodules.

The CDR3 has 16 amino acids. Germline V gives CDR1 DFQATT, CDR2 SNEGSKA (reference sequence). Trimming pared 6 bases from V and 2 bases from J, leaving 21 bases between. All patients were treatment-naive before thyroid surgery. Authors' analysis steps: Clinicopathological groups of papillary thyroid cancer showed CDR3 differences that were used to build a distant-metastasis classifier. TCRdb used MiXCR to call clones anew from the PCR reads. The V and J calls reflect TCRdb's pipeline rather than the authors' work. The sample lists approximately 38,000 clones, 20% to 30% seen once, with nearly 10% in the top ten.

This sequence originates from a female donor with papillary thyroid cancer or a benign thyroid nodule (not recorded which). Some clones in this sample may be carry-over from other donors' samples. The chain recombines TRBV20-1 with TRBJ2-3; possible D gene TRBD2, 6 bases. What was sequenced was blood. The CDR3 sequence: CSAIPFVGGHTDTQYF. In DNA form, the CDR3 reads TGCAGTGCCATTCCGTTCGTGGGAGGCCACACAGATACGCAGTATTTT.